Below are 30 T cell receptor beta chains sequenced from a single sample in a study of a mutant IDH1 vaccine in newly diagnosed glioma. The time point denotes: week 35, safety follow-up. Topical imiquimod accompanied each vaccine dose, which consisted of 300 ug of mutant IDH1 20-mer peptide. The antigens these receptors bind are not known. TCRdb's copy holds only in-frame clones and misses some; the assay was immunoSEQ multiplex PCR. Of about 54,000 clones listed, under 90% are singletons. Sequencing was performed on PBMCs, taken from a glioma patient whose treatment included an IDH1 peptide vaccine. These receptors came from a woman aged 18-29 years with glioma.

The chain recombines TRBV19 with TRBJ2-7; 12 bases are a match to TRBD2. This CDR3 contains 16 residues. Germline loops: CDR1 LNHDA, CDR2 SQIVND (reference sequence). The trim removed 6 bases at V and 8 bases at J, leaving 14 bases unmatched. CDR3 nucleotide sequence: TGTGCCAGTAGATCAGGACTAGCGGGATCCTATGATAAGCAGTACTTC. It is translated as CASRSGLAGSYDKQYF.

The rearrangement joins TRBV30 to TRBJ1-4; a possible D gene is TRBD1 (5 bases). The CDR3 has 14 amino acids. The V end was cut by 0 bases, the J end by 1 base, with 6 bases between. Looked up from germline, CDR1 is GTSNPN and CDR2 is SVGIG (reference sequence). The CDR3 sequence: CAWSVGGTNEKLFF. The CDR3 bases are TGTGCCTGGAGTGTTGGGGGAACTAATGAAAAACTGTTTTTT.

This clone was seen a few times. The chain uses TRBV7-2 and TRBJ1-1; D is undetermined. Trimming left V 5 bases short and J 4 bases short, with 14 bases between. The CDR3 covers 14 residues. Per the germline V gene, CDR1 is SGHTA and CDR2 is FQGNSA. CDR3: CASSSRISGTEAFF. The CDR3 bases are TGTGCCAGCAGCAGCAGGATTTCCGGCACTGAAGCTTTCTTT.

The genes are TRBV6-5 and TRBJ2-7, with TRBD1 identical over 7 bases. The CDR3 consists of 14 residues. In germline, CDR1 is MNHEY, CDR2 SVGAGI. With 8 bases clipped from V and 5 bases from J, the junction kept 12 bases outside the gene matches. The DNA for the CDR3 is TGTGCCAGCTCAAGGGTAGGGGGCTTGAACGAGCAGTACTTC. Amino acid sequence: CASSRVGGLNEQYF.

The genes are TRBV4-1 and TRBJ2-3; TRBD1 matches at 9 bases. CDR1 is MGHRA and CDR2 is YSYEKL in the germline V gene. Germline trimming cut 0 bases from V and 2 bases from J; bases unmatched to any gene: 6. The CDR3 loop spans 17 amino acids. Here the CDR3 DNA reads TGCGCCAGCAGCCAAGATCGAACAGGGGGCCTCACAGATACGCAGTATTTT. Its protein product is CASSQDRTGGLTDTQYF.

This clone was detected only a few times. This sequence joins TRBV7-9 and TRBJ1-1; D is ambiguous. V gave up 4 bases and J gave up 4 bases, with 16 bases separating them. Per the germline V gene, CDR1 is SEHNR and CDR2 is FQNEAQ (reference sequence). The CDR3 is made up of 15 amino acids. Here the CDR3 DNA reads TGTGCCAGCAGCTCCCTTGGAGGGATAAGCACTGAAGCTTTCTTT. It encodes CASSSLGGISTEAFF.

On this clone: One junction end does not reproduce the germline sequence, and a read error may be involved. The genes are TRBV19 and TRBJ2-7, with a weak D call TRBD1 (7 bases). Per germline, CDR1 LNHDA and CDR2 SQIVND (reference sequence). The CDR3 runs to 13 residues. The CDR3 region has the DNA TGTGCCAGTAGTCCGCGGGACAGCCGGCTCCACCGTTTC. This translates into CASSPRDSRLHRF.

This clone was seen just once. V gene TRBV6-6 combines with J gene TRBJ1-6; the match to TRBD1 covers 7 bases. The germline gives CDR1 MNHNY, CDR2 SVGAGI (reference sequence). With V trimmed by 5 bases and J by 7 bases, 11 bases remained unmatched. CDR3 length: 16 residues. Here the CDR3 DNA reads TGTGCCAGCAGTCAACCCCTGGGACAGACAAATTCACCCCTCCACTTT. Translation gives CASSQPLGQTNSPLHF.

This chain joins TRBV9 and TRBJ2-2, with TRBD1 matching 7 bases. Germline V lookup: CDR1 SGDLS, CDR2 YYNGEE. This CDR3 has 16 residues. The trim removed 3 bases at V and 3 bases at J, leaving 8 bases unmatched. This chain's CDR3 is CASSGTTGAHTGELFF. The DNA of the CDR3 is TGTGCCAGCAGCGGAACTACAGGGGCCCACACCGGGGAGCTGTTTTTT.

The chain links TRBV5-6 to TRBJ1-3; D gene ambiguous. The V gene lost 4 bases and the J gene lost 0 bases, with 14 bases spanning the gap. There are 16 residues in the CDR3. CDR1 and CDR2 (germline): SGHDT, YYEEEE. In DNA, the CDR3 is TGTGCCAGCAGCATGGCGGCGGGGTTCTCTGGAAACACCATATATTTT. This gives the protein CASSMAAGFSGNTIYF.

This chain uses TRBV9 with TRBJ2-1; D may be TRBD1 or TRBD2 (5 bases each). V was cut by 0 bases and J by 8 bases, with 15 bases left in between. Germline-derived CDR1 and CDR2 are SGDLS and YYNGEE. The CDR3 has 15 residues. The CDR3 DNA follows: TGTGCCAGCAGCGTAGGAGGCAGGGACGTCGATGAGCAGTTCTTC. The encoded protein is CASSVGGRDVDEQFF.

In nucleotides, the CDR3 is TGTGCCAGCAGCCCTAGGGCAGGGGATTACAATGAGCAGTTCTTC. This sequence encodes CASSPRAGDYNEQFF. V usage is TRBV7-2 and J usage is TRBJ2-1; tentatively, D is TRBD1 (6 bases). The CDR3 consists of 15 residues. CDR1 is SGHTA and CDR2 is FQGNSA in the germline V gene. V lost 5 bases and J 4 bases, leaving 15 bases between the germline ends.

The CDR3 reads CACGYNEQFF. CDR3 bases: TGTGCCTGTGGATACAATGAGCAGTTCTTC. The chain links TRBV6-6 to TRBJ2-1; D is ambiguous. This CDR3 has 10 amino acids. The germline V gene encodes CDR1 MNHNY and CDR2 SVGAGI (reference sequence). V shed 11 bases and J shed 4 bases, with 6 bases lying between them.

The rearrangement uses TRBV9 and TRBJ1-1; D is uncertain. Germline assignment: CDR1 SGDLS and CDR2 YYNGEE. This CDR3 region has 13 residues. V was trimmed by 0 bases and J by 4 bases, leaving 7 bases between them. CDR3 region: CASSVGVGTEAFF. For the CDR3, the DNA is TGTGCCAGCAGCGTAGGCGTGGGCACTGAAGCTTTCTTT.

CDR3 residues: CASSGHLSTDTQYF. The CDR3 nucleotides are TGTGCCAGCAGTGGACATCTTAGCACAGATACGCAGTATTTT. V usage is TRBV5-8 and J usage is TRBJ2-3; D perhaps matches TRBD1 (5 bases). Germline V gene lookup returns CDR1 SGHTS and CDR2 YDEGEE. This CDR3 is built from 14 residues. V dropped 5 bases and J dropped 0 bases, with 10 bases sitting between them.

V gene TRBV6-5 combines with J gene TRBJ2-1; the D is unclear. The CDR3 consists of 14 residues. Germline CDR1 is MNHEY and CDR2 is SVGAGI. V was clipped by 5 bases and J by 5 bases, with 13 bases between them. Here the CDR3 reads CASSPRLKNNEQFF. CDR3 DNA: TGTGCCAGCAGTCCCAGACTGAAGAACAATGAGCAGTTCTTC.

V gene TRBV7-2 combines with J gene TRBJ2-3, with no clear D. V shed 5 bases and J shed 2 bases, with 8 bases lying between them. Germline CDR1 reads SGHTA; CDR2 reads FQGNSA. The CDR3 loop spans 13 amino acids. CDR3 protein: CASSKRSTDTQYF. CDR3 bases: TGTGCCAGCAGCAAGAGATCCACAGATACGCAGTATTTT.

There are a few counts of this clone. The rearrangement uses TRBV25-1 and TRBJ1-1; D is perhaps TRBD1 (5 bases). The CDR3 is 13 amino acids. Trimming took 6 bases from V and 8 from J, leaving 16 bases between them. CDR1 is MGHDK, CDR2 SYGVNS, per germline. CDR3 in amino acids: CASSHVGRWEAFF. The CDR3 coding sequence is TGTGCCAGCAGCCACGTGGGACGGTGGGAAGCTTTCTTT. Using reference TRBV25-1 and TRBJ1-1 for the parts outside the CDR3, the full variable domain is EADIYQTPRYLVIGTGKKITLECSQTMGHDKMYWYQQDPGMELHLIHYSYGVNSTEKGDLSSESTVSRIRTEHFPLTLESARPSHTSQYLCASSHVGRWEAFFGQGTRLTVV.

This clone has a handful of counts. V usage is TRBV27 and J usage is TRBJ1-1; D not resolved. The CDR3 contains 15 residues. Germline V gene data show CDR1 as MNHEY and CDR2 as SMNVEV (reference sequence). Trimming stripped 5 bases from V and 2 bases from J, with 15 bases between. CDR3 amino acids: CASSRVTRLNTEAFF. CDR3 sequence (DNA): TGTGCCAGCAGTCGCGTGACAAGGCTTAACACTGAAGCTTTCTTT.

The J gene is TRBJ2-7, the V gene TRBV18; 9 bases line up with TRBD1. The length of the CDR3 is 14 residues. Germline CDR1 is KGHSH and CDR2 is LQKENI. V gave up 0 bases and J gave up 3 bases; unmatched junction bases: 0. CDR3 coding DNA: TGTGCCAGCTCACCACCGGGACAGGGCTACGAGCAGTACTTC. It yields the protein CASSPPGQGYEQYF.

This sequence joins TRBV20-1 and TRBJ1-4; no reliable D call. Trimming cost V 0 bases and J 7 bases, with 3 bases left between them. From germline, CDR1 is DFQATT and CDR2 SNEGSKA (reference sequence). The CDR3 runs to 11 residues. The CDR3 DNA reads TGCAGTGCTAGAGACTTTGAAAAACTGTTTTTT. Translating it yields CSARDFEKLFF.

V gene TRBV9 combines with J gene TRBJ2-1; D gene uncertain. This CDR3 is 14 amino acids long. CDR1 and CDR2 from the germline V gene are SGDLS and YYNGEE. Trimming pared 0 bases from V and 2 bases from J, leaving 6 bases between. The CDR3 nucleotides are TGTGCCAGCAGCGTAGGAGGAACCTACAATGAGCAGTTCTTC. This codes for CASSVGGTYNEQFF.

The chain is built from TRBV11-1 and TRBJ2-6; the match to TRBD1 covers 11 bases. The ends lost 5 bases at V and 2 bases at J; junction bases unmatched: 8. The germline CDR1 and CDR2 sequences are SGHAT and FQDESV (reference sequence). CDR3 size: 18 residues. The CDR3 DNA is TGTGCCAGCAGCCCGGAACCGGGACAGGGGGCTGGGGCCAACGTCCTGACTTTC. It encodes CASSPEPGQGAGANVLTF. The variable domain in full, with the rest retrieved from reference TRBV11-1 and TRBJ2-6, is EAEVAQSPRYKITEKSQAVAFWCDPISGHATLYWYRQILGQGPELLVQFQDESVVDDSQLPKDRFSAERLKGVDSTLKIQPAELGDSAMYLCASSPEPGQGAGANVLTFGAGSRLTVL.

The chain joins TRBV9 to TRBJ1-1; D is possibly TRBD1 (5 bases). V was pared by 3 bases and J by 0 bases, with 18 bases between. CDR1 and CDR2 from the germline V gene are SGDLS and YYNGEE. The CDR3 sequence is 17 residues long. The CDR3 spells CASSAGGGPAVNTEAFF. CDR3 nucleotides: TGTGCCAGCAGCGCCGGGGGAGGTCCGGCAGTGAACACTGAAGCTTTCTTT.

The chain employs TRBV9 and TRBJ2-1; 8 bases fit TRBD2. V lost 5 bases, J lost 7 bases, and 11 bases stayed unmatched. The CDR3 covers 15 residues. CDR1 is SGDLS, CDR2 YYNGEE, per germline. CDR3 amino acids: CASSTAGTRVNEQFF. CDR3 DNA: TGTGCCAGCAGTACCGCCGGGACTAGGGTGAATGAGCAGTTCTTC.

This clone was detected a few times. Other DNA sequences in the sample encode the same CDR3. This CDR3 is CASSFVGETQYF. The CDR3 nucleotides read TGTGCCAGCAGTTTCGTGGGGGAGACCCAGTACTTC. J is TRBJ2-5 and V is TRBV27; D not certain. Per the germline V gene, CDR1 is MNHEY and CDR2 is SMNVEV (reference sequence). The ends were cut back, 3 bases at V and 5 bases at J, with 7 bases in the middle. The CDR3 loop spans 12 amino acids.

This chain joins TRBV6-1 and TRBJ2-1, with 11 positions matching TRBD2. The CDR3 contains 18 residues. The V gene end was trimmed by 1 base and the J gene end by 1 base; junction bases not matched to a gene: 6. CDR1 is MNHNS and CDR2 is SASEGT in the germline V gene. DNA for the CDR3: TGTGCCAGCAGTGAAGTGGTCCGACTAGCGGGGTCCTACAATGAGCAGTTCTTC. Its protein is CASSEVVRLAGSYNEQFF.

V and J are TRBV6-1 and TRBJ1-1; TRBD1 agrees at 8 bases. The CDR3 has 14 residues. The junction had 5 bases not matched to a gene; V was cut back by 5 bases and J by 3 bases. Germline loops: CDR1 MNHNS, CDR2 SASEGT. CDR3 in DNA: TGTGCCAGCAGTATCAGGGGGCGCGACACTGAAGCTTTCTTT. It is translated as CASSIRGRDTEAFF.

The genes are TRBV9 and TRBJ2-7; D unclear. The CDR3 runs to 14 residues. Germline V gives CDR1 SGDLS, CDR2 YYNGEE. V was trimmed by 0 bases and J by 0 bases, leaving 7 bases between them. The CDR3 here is CASSVAVSSYEQYF. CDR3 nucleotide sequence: TGTGCCAGCAGCGTAGCGGTCAGCTCCTACGAGCAGTACTTC.

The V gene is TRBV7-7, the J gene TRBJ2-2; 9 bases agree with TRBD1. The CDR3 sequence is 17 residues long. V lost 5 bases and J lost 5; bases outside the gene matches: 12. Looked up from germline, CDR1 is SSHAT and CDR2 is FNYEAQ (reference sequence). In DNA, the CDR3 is TGTGCCAGCAGCCCCCTCCGCGGGACAGGGAGGACCGGGGAGCTGTTTTTT. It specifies CASSPLRGTGRTGELFF.